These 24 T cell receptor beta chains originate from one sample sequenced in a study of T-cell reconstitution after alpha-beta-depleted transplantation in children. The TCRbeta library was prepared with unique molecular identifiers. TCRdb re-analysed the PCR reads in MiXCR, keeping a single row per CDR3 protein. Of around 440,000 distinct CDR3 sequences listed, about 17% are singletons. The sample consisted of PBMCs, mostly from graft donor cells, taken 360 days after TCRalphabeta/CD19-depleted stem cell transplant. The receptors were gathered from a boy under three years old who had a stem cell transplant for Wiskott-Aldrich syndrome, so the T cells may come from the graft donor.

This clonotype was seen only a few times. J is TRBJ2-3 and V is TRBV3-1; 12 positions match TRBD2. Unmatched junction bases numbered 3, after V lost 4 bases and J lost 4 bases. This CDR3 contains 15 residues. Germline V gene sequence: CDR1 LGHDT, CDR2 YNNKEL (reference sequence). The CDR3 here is CASSRLAGESDTQYF. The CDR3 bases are TGTGCCAGCAGCCGACTAGCGGGAGAGTCAGATACGCAGTATTTT.

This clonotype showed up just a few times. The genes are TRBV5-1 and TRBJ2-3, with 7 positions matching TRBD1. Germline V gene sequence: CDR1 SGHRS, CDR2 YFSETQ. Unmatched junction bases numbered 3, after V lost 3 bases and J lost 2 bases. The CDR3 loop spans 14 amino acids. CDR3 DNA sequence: TGCGCCAGCAGCTACACAGGGGTCACAGATACGCAGTATTTT. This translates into CASSYTGVTDTQYF.

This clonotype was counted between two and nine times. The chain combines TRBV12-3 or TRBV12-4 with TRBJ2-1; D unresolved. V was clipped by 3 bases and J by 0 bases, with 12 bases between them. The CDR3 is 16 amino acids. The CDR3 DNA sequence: TGTGCCAGCAGTTTTTCTGAGAGTAGCTCCTACAATGAGCAGTTCTTC. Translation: CASSFSESSSYNEQFF.

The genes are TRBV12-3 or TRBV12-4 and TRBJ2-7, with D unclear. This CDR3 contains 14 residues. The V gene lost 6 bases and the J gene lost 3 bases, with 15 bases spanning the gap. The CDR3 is CASRPVGRNYEQYF. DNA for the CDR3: TGTGCCAGCAGGCCCGTTGGGCGGAACTACGAGCAGTACTTC.

CDR3 sequence reads: CASSPGGQTLDTQYF. The CDR3, as DNA: TGTGCCAGCAGTCCCGGGGGCCAGACTTTAGATACGCAGTATTTT. V usage is TRBV12-3 or TRBV12-4 and J usage is TRBJ2-3, with D perhaps given as TRBD1 or TRBD2 (6 bases each). The CDR3 has 15 residues. V lost 5 bases and J lost 5, with 17 bases in between.

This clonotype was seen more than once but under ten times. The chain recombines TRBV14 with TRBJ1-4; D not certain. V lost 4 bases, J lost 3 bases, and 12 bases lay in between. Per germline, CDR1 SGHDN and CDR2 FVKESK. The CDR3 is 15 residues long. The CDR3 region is CASSLTRTPNEKLFF. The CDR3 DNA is TGTGCCAGCAGCCTGACAAGGACCCCTAATGAAAAACTGTTTTTT.

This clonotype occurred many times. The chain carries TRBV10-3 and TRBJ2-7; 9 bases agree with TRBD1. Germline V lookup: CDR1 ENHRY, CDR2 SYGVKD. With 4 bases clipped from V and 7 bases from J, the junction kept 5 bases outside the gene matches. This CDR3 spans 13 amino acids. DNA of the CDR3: TGTGCCATCAGTGGGACAGGGGTTGGGGAGCAGTACTTC. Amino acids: CAISGTGVGEQYF.

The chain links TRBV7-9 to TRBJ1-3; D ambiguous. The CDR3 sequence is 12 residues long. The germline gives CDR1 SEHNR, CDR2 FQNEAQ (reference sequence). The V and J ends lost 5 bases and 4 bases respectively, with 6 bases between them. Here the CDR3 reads CASSTTGNTIYF. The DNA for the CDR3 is TGTGCCAGCAGCACGACAGGAAACACCATATATTTT.

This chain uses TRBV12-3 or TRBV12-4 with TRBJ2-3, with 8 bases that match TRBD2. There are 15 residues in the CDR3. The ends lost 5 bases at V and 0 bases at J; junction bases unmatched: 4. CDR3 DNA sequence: TGTGCCAGCAGTAGACTAGCGCCTAGCACAGATACGCAGTATTTT. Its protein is CASSRLAPSTDTQYF.

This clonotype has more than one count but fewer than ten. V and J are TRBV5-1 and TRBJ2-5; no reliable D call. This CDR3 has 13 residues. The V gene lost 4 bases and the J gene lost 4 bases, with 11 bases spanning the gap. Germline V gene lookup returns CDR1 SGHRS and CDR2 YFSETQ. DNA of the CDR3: TGCGCCAGCAGCCCTGCCGACGGAGAGACCCAGTACTTC. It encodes CASSPADGETQYF.

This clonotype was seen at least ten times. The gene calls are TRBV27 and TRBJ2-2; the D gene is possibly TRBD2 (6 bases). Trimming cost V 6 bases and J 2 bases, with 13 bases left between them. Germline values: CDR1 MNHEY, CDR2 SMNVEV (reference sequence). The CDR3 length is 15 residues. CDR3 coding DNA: TGTGCCAGCAGCCGATGGACTACAAACACCGGGGAGCTGTTTTTT. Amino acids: CASSRWTTNTGELFF.

CDR3 region: CASSYSAGDRGYTF. The DNA for the CDR3 is TGTGCCAGCAGTTACTCGGCAGGGGATAGGGGCTACACCTTC. J is TRBJ1-2 and V is TRBV6-5; tentative D call: TRBD1 (6 bases). Trimming stripped 0 bases from V and 8 bases from J, with 13 bases between. Germline V gives CDR1 MNHEY, CDR2 SVGAGI. CDR3 length equals 14 residues.

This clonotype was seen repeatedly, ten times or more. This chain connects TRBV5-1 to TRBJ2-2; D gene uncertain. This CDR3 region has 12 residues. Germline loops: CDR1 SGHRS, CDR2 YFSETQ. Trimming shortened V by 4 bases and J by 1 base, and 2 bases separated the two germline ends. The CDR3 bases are TGCGCCAGCAGCCTGAACACCGGGGAGCTGTTTTTT. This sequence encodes CASSLNTGELFF.

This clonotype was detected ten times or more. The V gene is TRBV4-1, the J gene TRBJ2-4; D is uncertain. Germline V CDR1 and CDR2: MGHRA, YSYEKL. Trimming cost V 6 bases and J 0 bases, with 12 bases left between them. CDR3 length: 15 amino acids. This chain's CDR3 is CASRETHLAKNIQYF. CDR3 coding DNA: TGCGCCAGCAGGGAAACCCATCTAGCCAAAAACATTCAGTACTTC.

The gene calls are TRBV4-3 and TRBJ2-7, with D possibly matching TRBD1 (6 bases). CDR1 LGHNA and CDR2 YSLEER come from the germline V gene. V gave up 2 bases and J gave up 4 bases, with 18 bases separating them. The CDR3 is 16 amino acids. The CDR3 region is CASSQTIRTVSYEQYF. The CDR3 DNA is TGCGCCAGCAGCCAAACTATCCGGACAGTCTCTTACGAGCAGTACTTC.

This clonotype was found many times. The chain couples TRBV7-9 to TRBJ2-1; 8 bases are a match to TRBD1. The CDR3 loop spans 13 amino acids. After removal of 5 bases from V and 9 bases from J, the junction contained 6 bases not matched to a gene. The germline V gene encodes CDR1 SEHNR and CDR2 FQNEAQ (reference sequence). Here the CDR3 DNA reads TGTGCCAGCAGCGTACAGGGGGTAGGTGAGCAGTTCTTC. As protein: CASSVQGVGEQFF. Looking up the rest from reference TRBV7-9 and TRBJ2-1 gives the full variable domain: DTGVSQNPRHKITKRGQNVTFRCDPISEHNRLYWYRQTLGQGPEFLTYFQNEAQLEKSRLLSDRFSAERPKGSFSTLEIQRTEQGDSAMYLCASSVQGVGEQFFGPGTRLTVL.

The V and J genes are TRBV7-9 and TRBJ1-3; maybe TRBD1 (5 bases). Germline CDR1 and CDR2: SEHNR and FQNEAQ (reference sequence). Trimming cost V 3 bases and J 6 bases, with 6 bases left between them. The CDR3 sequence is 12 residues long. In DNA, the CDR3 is TGTGCCAGCAGCTTGGGGGAAAACACCATATATTTT. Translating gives CASSLGENTIYF.

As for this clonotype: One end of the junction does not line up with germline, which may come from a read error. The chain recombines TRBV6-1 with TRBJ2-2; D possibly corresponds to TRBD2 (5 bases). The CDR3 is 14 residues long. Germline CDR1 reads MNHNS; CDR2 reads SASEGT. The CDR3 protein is CTSSESGNTGELFF. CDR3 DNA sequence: TGTACCAGCAGTGAAAGCGGGAACACCGGGGAGCTGTTTTTT.

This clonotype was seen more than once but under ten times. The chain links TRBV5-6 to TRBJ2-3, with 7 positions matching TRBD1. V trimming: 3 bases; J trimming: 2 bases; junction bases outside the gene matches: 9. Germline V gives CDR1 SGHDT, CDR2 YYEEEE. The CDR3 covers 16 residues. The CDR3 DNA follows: TGTGCCAGCAGCTCGGTCTACAGGGGTTTCACAGATACGCAGTATTTT. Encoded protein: CASSSVYRGFTDTQYF.

The CDR3 region is CASKRTAFYEQYF. Here the CDR3 DNA reads TGTGCCAGCAAAAGGACAGCTTTCTACGAGCAGTACTTC. The V and J genes are TRBV12-3 or TRBV12-4 and TRBJ2-7; TRBD1 is a possible D gene (6 bases). The CDR3 has 13 amino acids. V dropped 7 bases and J dropped 3 bases, with 13 bases sitting between them.

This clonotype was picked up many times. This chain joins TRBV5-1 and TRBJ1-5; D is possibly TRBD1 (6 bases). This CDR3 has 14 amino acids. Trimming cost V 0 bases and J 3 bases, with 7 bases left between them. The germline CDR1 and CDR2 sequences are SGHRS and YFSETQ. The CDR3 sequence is CASSLGTVNQPQHF. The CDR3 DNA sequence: TGCGCCAGCAGCTTGGGGACAGTCAATCAGCCCCAGCATTTT.

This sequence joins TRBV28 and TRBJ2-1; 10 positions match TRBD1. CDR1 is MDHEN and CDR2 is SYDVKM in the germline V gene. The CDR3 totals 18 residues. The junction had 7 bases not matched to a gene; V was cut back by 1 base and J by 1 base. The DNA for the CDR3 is TGTGCCAGCAGTTTATTTCGCGGGGACAGGGGATCCTACAATGAGCAGTTCTTC. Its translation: CASSLFRGDRGSYNEQFF. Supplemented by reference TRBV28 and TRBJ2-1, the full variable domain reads DVKVTQSSRYLVKRTGEKVFLECVQDMDHENMFWYRQDPGLGLRLIYFSYDVKMKEKGDIPEGYSVSREKKERFSLILESASTNQTSMYLCASSLFRGDRGSYNEQFFGPGTRLTVL.

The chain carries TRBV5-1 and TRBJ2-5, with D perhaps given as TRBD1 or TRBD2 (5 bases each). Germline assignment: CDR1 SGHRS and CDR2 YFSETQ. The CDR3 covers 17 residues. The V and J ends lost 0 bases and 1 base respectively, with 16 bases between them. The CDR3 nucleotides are TGCGCCAGCAGCTTGGCCACGGGACCTAACACCCAAGAGACCCAGTACTTC. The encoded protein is CASSLATGPNTQETQYF. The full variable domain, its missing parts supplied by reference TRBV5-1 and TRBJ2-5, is KAGVTQTPRYLIKTRGQQVTLSCSPISGHRSVSWYQQTPGQGLQFLFEYFSETQRNKGNFPGRFSGRQFSNSRSEMNVSTLELGDSALYLCASSLATGPNTQETQYFGPGTRLLVL.

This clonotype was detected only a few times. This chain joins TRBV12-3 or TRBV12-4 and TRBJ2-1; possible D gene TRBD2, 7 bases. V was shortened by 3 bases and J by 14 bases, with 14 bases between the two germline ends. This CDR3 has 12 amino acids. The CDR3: CASSFWGGRKFF. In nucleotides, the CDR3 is TGTGCCAGCAGTTTTTGGGGGGGGCGGAAGTTCTTC.